Included here is one T cell receptor beta chain sequence, with context. The CDR3 sequence is 15 residues long. V was trimmed by 0 bases and J by 2 bases, leaving 10 bases between them. The V gene's germline CDR1 is MNHEY and CDR2 SVGAGI. This study enrolled people aged roughly 18 to 90 from around 26 US geographic areas. Clinical history as reported by participants underpinned cohort assignment. The authors' processing: Cell counts per sample came from amplifying reference gene primers. TCRdb keeps only in-frame clones here, not all; method: immunoSEQ multiplex PCR. The DNA gave D and trimming, while V, J and clone size come from that table. The table has around 190,000 clones, 75% to 90% seen once. These data originate in a study of blood T cell repertoires in COVID-19.

This rearrangement joins TRBV6-5 to TRBJ1-2; a weak D match, TRBD1 (6 bases). This TCR derives from a man between 40 and 49 years old who had recovered from COVID-19. Sequencing was done on a sample of PBMCs or T cells enriched from blood (not recorded which). CDR3 sequence (DNA): TGTGCCAGCAGTTACTCGCAAAGGGGGAACTATGGCTACACCTTC. Residues: CASSYSQRGNYGYTF.